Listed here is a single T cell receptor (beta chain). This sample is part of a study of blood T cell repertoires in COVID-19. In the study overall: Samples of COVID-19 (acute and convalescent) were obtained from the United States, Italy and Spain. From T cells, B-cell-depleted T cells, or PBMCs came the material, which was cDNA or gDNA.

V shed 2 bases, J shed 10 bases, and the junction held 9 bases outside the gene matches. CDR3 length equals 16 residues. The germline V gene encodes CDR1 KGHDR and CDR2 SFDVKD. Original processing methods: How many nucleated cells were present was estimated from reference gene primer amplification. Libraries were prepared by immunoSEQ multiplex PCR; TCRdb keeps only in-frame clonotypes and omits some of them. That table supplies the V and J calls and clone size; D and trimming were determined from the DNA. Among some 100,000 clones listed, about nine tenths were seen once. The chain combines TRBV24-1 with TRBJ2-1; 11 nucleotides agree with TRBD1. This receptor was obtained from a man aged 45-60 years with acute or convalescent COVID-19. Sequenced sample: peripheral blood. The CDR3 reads CATSDSGQGAIREQFF. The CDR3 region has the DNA TGTGCCACCAGTGATTCAGGACAGGGGGCGATAAGGGAGCAGTTCTTC.